A single sample is the source of the 10 T cell receptor beta chains below, sequenced in a study of shared clonotypes between healthy human individuals (dated by TCRdb to 2018 to 2020). Library generation was performed with the immunoSEQ multiplex PCR assay. TCRdb took this table from immuneACCESS and kept in-frame rearrangements with V and J called. Such tables lack part of the clones; where checked against another copy, unresolved V genes explain under half of the gap, and the rest is unexplained. Counted in this sample were hundreds of thousands of clones; about 90% of them appeared once. The ten most abundant clones make up approximately 24% of the sample. CD8 naive samples were CD45RO-negative cells positively selected for CCR7, giving a CD45RA+CCR7+ population that excluded TemRA cells. Sequenced material: naive CD8+ T cells sorted from blood. Sample cell subset or site, as interpreted from the label and publication: CD45RA+CCR7+. The receptors were gathered from a man younger than 45 in good health.

The rearrangement links TRBV5-1 to TRBJ2-5; D is possibly TRBD1 (6 bases). Germline CDR1 and CDR2: SGHRS and YFSETQ. V lost 7 bases to trimming and J lost 2 bases, with 15 bases between them. This CDR3 is 14 amino acids long. CDR3 sequence: CASAYYRVQETQYF. The CDR3 region has the DNA TGCGCCAGCGCCTATTACAGGGTGCAAGAGACCCAGTACTTC. Filled out from reference TRBV5-1 and TRBJ2-5, the complete variable domain reads KAGVTQTPRYLIKTRGQQVTLSCSPISGHRSVSWYQQTPGQGLQFLFEYFSETQRNKGNFPGRFSGRQFSNSRSEMNVSTLELGDSALYLCASAYYRVQETQYFGPGTRLLVL.

The rearrangement links TRBV11-2 to TRBJ2-1; 13 bases agree with TRBD2. Germline lookup yields CDR1 SGHAT and CDR2 FQNNGV. The V gene end was trimmed by 2 bases and the J gene end by 10 bases; junction bases not matched to a gene: 5. The CDR3 runs 15 residues. The CDR3 sequence: CASSLPRLAGGEQFF. Written as DNA, the CDR3 is TGTGCCAGCAGCTTACCCCGACTAGCGGGAGGAGAGCAGTTCTTC.

The chain employs TRBV5-4 and TRBJ2-7; no clear D gene. The CDR3 has 13 amino acids. Trimming left V 3 bases short and J 0 bases short, with 7 bases between. Per germline, CDR1 SGHNT and CDR2 YYREEE (reference sequence). The CDR3 is CASSWRSSYEQYF. Here the CDR3 DNA reads TGTGCCAGCAGCTGGCGAAGCTCCTACGAGCAGTACTTC.

The gene calls are TRBV7-9 and TRBJ2-1; 8 bases are shared with TRBD2. Per germline, CDR1 SEHNR and CDR2 FQNEAQ (reference sequence). This CDR3 has 16 residues. The V gene end was trimmed by 1 base and the J gene end by 5 bases; junction bases not matched to a gene: 7. This CDR3 reads CASSLGPLADDNEQFF. The CDR3 DNA follows: TGTGCCAGCAGCTTAGGTCCACTAGCGGATGACAATGAGCAGTTCTTC.

The chain links TRBV29-1 to TRBJ2-7; no reliable D call. Trimming cost V 7 bases and J 0 bases, with 13 bases left between them. This CDR3 has 13 amino acids. Germline-derived CDR1 and CDR2 are SQVTM and ANQGSEA. The CDR3 DNA sequence: TGCAGCGGAACTCAGGATAGCTCCTACGAGCAGTACTTC. It is translated as CSGTQDSSYEQYF.

This rearrangement joins TRBV4-3 to TRBJ2-7; 8 nucleotides match TRBD1. The germline CDR1 and CDR2 sequences are LGHNA and YSLEER. The CDR3 sequence is 15 residues long. V trimming: 1 base; J trimming: 4 bases; junction bases outside the gene matches: 6. CDR3 sequence: CASSQGVRGQYEQYF. CDR3 in DNA: TGCGCCAGCAGCCAAGGAGTCAGGGGGCAGTACGAGCAGTACTTC.

The chain has TRBV4-1 and TRBJ1-1, with 8 positions matching TRBD1. Per germline, CDR1 MGHRA and CDR2 YSYEKL. With 7 bases clipped from V and 3 bases from J, the junction kept 7 bases outside the gene matches. The CDR3 contains 14 residues. CDR3 region: CASTSDRAYTEAFF. CDR3 bases: TGCGCCAGCACCTCGGACAGGGCCTACACTGAAGCTTTCTTT.

The chain couples TRBV7-9 to TRBJ1-1; D remains ambiguous. The V and J ends lost 2 bases and 4 bases respectively, with 11 bases between them. Per the germline V gene, CDR1 is SEHNR and CDR2 is FQNEAQ (reference sequence). The length of the CDR3 is 14 residues. The CDR3 reads CASSLIQRATEAFF. The CDR3 DNA reads TGTGCCAGCAGCTTAATCCAAAGGGCCACTGAAGCTTTCTTT.

This clone was observed once. The chain links TRBV28 to TRBJ2-3; D unclear. This CDR3 spans 14 amino acids. In germline, CDR1 is MDHEN, CDR2 SYDVKM. V was trimmed by 4 bases and J by 2 bases, leaving 10 bases between them. The CDR3 reads CASSSGDDTDTQYF. CDR3 coding DNA: TGTGCCAGCAGTTCCGGAGATGACACAGATACGCAGTATTTT.

V is TRBV27 and J is TRBJ1-2; the D gene is possibly TRBD1 (5 bases). The V end lost 6 bases, the J end lost 4 bases, and 18 bases lay between the germline ends. Germline assignment: CDR1 MNHEY and CDR2 SMNVEV (reference sequence). The CDR3 runs to 15 residues. The CDR3 here is CASRGLTQNFYGYTF. CDR3 DNA sequence: TGTGCCAGCAGGGGGCTTACGCAGAACTTCTATGGCTACACCTTC.